The clone carrying this TCR beta chain showed up just a few times. The antigen remains unidentified. Reverse transcription of all isolated RNA meant that expressed TCRB transcripts were sequenced. Produced via immunoSEQ multiplex PCR; TCRdb's table is partial and in-frame only. This repertoire shows hundreds of thousands of clones, roughly 12% found once; its top ten account for 0.017%. This specimen comes from a study of beta chain features in type 1 diabetes. Trimming took 6 bases from V and 2 from J; bases not matched to a gene: 3. This CDR3 contains 14 residues. Germline V gives CDR1 MNHEY, CDR2 SVGAGI. Broader study findings: Unsettled here was the matter of whether HLA type influences TCRB rearrangement. Shorter TCRB CDR3s, moderately but significantly so, marked every one of the four CD4+ subsets in Type 1 diabetes patients.

This chain links TRBV6-5 with TRBJ2-1, with 8 bases aligning to TRBD1. The source of this sequence is a young man in good health. Sequenced: naive CD4+ T cells from blood. CDR3 loop: CASSRGQAYNEQFF. CDR3 bases: TGTGCCAGCAGCCGGGGACAGGCCTACAATGAGCAGTTCTTC.